The rows below give T cell receptor beta chains drawn from one sample of a study of vaccination effects on CD4 cells after COVID-19. For these receptors, no antigen is known. TCRdb's copy holds only in-frame clones and misses some; the assay was immunoSEQ multiplex PCR. The sample holds around 63,000 clones, over 70% seen once. Sequences were derived from CD4+ T cells from PBMCs cultured with HCoV-OC43 spike peptides, sampled before COVID-19 vaccination. The receptors were sampled from a human donor who received a COVID-19 vaccine. Both conserved end residues are part of each CDR3. A D gene is named only where the DNA matches it firmly. The listing skips clone size in some rows; elsewhere it reads once, few, many or a size class.

D gene	V gene	J gene	clone size	CDR3 protein	CDR3 DNA
TRBD1	TRBV4-1	TRBJ1-3	-	CASSQKGQDIFSGNTIYF	TGCGCCAGCAGCCAGAAGGGACAGGACATTTTCTCTGGAAACACCATATATTTT
-	TRBV18	TRBJ2-3	-	CASSPFHTSAADTQYF	TGTGCCAGCTCACCATTCCACACCTCGGCGGCAGATACGCAGTATTTT
TRBD2	TRBV23-1	TRBJ2-1	-	CASSQLPLAGGWYGQFF	TGCGCCAGCAGTCAATTACCCCTGGCGGGGGGTTGGTATGGGCAGTTCTTC
-	TRBV28	TRBJ2-4	-	CASSTVKLKNIQYF	TGTGCCAGCAGTACTGTAAAACTCAAAAACATTCAGTACTTC
TRBD2	TRBV27	TRBJ2-1	-	CASTRTSGGGEQFF	TGTGCCAGCACCAGGACTAGCGGGGGAGGAGAGCAGTTCTTC
-	TRBV5-1	TRBJ1-1	few	CASSSTVNTEAFF	TGCGCCAGCAGCTCGACTGTGAACACTGAAGCTTTCTTT
-	TRBV9	TRBJ2-3	-	CASSLDSSNTDTQYF	TGTGCCAGCAGCTTGGACAGTTCTAACACAGATACGCAGTATTTT
-	TRBV5-1	TRBJ1-2	-	CASSLVFGSNYGYTF	TGCGCCAGCAGCTTAGTATTCGGGAGTAACTATGGCTACACCTTC
-	TRBV3-1/TRBV3-2	TRBJ2-5	-	CASSQHGPSETQYF	TGTGCCAGCAGCCAGCACGGGCCGTCCGAGACCCAGTACTTC
-	TRBV5-1	TRBJ1-6	few	CASSQDPNSPLHF	TGCGCCAGCAGCCAGGACCCGAATTCACCCCTCCACTTT
-	TRBV27	TRBJ2-3	few	CASSTTDTQYF	TGTGCCAGCAGTACCACAGATACGCAGTATTTT
-	TRBV7-9	TRBJ1-2	few	CASSLVSGYGYTF	TGTGCCAGCAGCTTAGTCAGCGGCTATGGCTACACCTTC
TRBD2	TRBV5-1	TRBJ2-1	-	CASSLALAGNNEQFF	TGCGCCAGCAGCTTGGCCTTAGCGGGAAACAATGAGCAGTTCTTC
TRBD1	TRBV5-1	TRBJ2-5	-	CASSQTGAGQETQYF	TGCGCCAGCAGCCAAACAGGGGCGGGCCAAGAGACCCAGTACTTC
TRBD1	TRBV28	TRBJ1-6	-	CASKQQGRRGSPLHF	TGTGCCAGCAAGCAACAGGGGCGACGTGGTTCACCCCTCCACTTT
-	TRBV2	TRBJ1-2	-	CASNRQALEGYTF	TGTGCCAGCAATAGGCAGGCCCTGGAGGGCTACACCTTC
-	TRBV5-1	TRBJ1-3	few	CASSLQAPLPTLSGNTIYF	TGCGCCAGCAGCCTACAGGCGCCGCTCCCCACGCTCTCTGGAAACACCATATATTTT
TRBD1	TRBV29-1	TRBJ2-2	-	CSVETGQTNTGELFF	TGCAGCGTTGAGACGGGACAGACGAACACCGGGGAGCTGTTTTTT
-	TRBV2	TRBJ2-1	few	CASSPRQAPYNEQFF	TGTGCCAGCAGCCCCAGACAAGCCCCCTACAATGAGCAGTTCTTC
-	TRBV25-1	TRBJ1-3	-	CASRLFEGNTIYF	TGTGCCAGCCGGCTCTTTGAAGGAAACACCATATATTTT
TRBD1	TRBV2	TRBJ2-3	-	CASNRQGRSTDTQYF	TGTGCCAGCAATCGACAGGGACGGAGCACAGATACGCAGTATTTT
TRBD1	TRBV5-1	TRBJ2-3	-	CASSAGQGTGTDTQYF	TGCGCCAGCAGCGCCGGACAGGGGACGGGCACAGATACGCAGTATTTT
-	TRBV2	TRBJ2-5	few	CASRSSSARETQYF	TGTGCCAGCCGGTCGAGCTCGGCCCGAGAGACCCAGTACTTC
TRBD1	TRBV9	TRBJ2-1	few	CASTRDSTYNEQFF	TGTGCCAGCACAAGGGACAGTACCTACAATGAGCAGTTCTTC
TRBD1	TRBV19	TRBJ2-1	-	CASSTDRGAYNEQFF	TGTGCCAGTAGCACAGACAGGGGAGCCTACAATGAGCAGTTCTTC